The 27 T cell receptor beta chains given below trace back to one sample, sequenced in a study of blood T cell repertoires in COVID-19. Generated by immunoSEQ multiplex PCR, the TCRdb table keeps only in-frame clones and is missing some. The sample contains 200,000 to 300,000 clones, over 70% of which appear only once. Input material: peripheral blood. These receptors were taken from a woman in her 40s who had recovered from COVID-19.

The gene calls are TRBV19 and TRBJ2-3; TRBD2 is a possible D gene (5 bases). Trimming stripped 6 bases from V and 6 bases from J, with 19 bases between. Germline CDR1 is LNHDA and CDR2 is SQIVND (reference sequence). CDR3 size: 15 residues. CDR3 nucleotide sequence: TGTGCCAGTAGCCGGACGACGCTCACGGGGGATACGCAGTATTTT. It yields the protein CASSRTTLTGDTQYF.

This chain uses TRBV6-5 with TRBJ1-2; tentatively, D is TRBD1 (5 bases). Between the trimmed V and J ends, which lost 2 bases and 3 bases, there was a span of 10 bases. The CDR3 length is 14 residues. Germline V gene sequence: CDR1 MNHEY, CDR2 SVGAGI. The CDR3 nucleotides read TGTGCCAGCAGTTACGGAGTCAGGGACTATGGCTACACCTTC. Its protein is CASSYGVRDYGYTF.

This chain uses TRBV27 with TRBJ2-7; TRBD1 agrees at 9 bases. From germline, CDR1 is MNHEY and CDR2 SMNVEV (reference sequence). Trimming removed 5 bases from V and 9 bases from J; junction bases left unmatched: 5. The CDR3 contains 12 residues. CDR3 region: CASSMTGGGQYF. CDR3 nucleotide sequence: TGTGCCAGCAGTATGACAGGGGGGGGGCAGTACTTC.

The rearrangement links TRBV5-6 to TRBJ2-3; D might be TRBD1 (6 bases). This CDR3 spans 18 amino acids. The germline V gene has CDR1 SGHDT and CDR2 YYEEEE. V gave up 0 bases and J gave up 5 bases, with 22 bases separating them. This chain's CDR3 is CASSLEPAWGQVQDTQYF. The CDR3 DNA sequence: TGTGCCAGCAGCTTGGAACCCGCCTGGGGGCAGGTACAAGATACGCAGTATTTT.

The chain is built from TRBV2 and TRBJ1-5; unclear D gene. The CDR3 totals 14 residues. Germline V gene lookup returns CDR1 SNHLY and CDR2 FYNNEI. The V end was cut by 1 base, the J end by 2 bases, with 6 bases between. The DNA of the CDR3 is TGTGCCAGCAGTGAAGGCGAAGGCAATCAGCCCCAGCATTTT. Translation gives CASSEGEGNQPQHF.

The chain links TRBV18 to TRBJ1-1, with D hard to call. Per germline, CDR1 KGHSH and CDR2 LQKENI. The germline V and J ends were trimmed by 6 bases and 1 base, with 9 bases remaining between them. The CDR3 covers 13 residues. CDR3 nucleotide sequence: TGTGCCAGCTCCCCTAGTCCGAACACTGAAGCTTTCTTT. Translated, it gives CASSPSPNTEAFF.

The chain is built from TRBV5-1 and TRBJ2-3, with D possibly being TRBD1 (6 bases). CDR1 and CDR2 (germline): SGHRS, YFSETQ. V was shortened by 4 bases and J by 5 bases, with 20 bases between the two germline ends. This CDR3 comprises 16 residues. CDR3 DNA sequence: TGCGCCAGCAGCCCCCTCGTCCAACAGGGTGGAGATACGCAGTATTTT. Its translation is CASSPLVQQGGDTQYF.

The chain combines TRBV27 with TRBJ1-2; 8 nucleotides agree with TRBD1. This CDR3 spans 15 amino acids. V lost 2 bases, J lost 8 bases, and 10 bases stayed unmatched. CDR1 and CDR2 (germline): MNHEY, SMNVEV (reference sequence). CDR3 coding DNA: TGTGCCAGCAGTTTACAGGGGGCGGGGTATGGGGGCTACACCTTC. This gives the protein CASSLQGAGYGGYTF.

This CDR3 reads CASSPPFAGRNTQGYGYTF. CDR3 nucleotide sequence: TGTGCCAGCAGCCCACCTTTTGCGGGACGAAACACTCAGGGCTATGGCTACACCTTC. The gene calls are TRBV5-5 and TRBJ1-2; D is possibly TRBD1 (5 bases). The length of the CDR3 is 19 residues. V was pared by 4 bases and J by 4 bases, with 29 bases between. Germline lookup yields CDR1 SGHKS and CDR2 YYEKEE (reference sequence).

The rearrangement links TRBV7-6 to TRBJ2-5; D unresolved. This CDR3 has 15 amino acids. Trimming cost V 1 base and J 1 base, with 10 bases left between them. Per the germline V gene, CDR1 is SGHVS and CDR2 is FNYEAQ. The CDR3 DNA reads TGTGCCAGCAGCTTAGTGGAGCTCCGCCAAGAGACCCAGTACTTC. This encodes CASSLVELRQETQYF.

V and J are TRBV7-2 and TRBJ1-2, with D tentatively TRBD1 (6 bases). The CDR3 extends over 16 amino acids. V dropped 5 bases and J dropped 6 bases, with 22 bases sitting between them. Germline CDR1 SGHTA, CDR2 FQGNSA. CDR3 bases: TGTGCCAGCAGCCTAGATGGGACATTTGTTTTCGATGGCTACACCTTC. Encoded protein: CASSLDGTFVFDGYTF.

This chain links TRBV7-2 with TRBJ2-2, with 7 bases that match TRBD2. J lost 4 bases, V lost 5 bases, and 10 bases had no gene match. In germline, CDR1 is SGHTA, CDR2 FQGNSA. The CDR3 sequence is 16 residues long. The DNA for the CDR3 is TGTGCCAGCAGCCCCCGTGGGGGGGTAGGCACCGGGGAGCTGTTTTTT. This translates into CASSPRGGVGTGELFF.

In this sample, this clone turned up a few times. CDR3 loop: CASSSQGHLSEAFF. In DNA form, the CDR3 reads TGTGCCAGCAGTTCCCAGGGTCATCTCTCTGAAGCTTTCTTT. This chain uses TRBV27 with TRBJ1-1; TRBD1 is a possible D gene (5 bases). The CDR3 is 14 amino acids. Trimming cost V 4 bases and J 6 bases, with 15 bases left between them. Germline V gives CDR1 MNHEY, CDR2 SMNVEV (reference sequence).

This clone was detected only once. V is TRBV7-6 and J is TRBJ2-1; TRBD2 agrees at 7 bases. After removal of 2 bases from V and 10 bases from J, the junction contained 17 bases not matched to a gene. CDR1 is SGHVS, CDR2 FNYEAQ, per germline. CDR3 length: 17 residues. CDR3 DNA: TGTGCCAGCAGCTTATACGCCCCGGCTAGCGGCATAGGGGAGCAGTTCTTC. Protein product: CASSLYAPASGIGEQFF.

The rearrangement uses TRBV6-1 and TRBJ1-1; D ambiguous. V shed 3 bases and J shed 0 bases, with 8 bases lying between them. The CDR3 runs 14 residues. Per germline, CDR1 MNHNS and CDR2 SASEGT. CDR3 DNA sequence: TGTGCCAGCAGTGAGTGTCAGTTGAACACTGAAGCTTTCTTT. It specifies CASSECQLNTEAFF.

The J gene is TRBJ2-5, the V gene TRBV4-3; 13 bases agree with TRBD2. Germline CDR1 reads LGHNA; CDR2 reads YSLEER. The junction had 3 bases not matched to a gene; V was cut back by 4 bases and J by 1 base. The CDR3 contains 16 residues. CDR3 sequence: CASSPGTSGAQETQYF. The CDR3 region has the DNA TGCGCCAGCAGCCCCGGGACTAGCGGGGCCCAAGAGACCCAGTACTTC.

The J gene is TRBJ1-1, the V gene TRBV7-9, with 8 bases aligning to TRBD1. Losses at the gene ends were 9 bases for V and 2 bases for J; bases not matched to a gene: 5. CDR3 length: 13 amino acids. Germline loops: CDR1 SEHNR, CDR2 FQNEAQ (reference sequence). The CDR3 region is CASSTGVNTEAFF. The CDR3 nucleotides are TGTGCCAGTTCGACAGGGGTTAACACTGAAGCTTTCTTT.

The chain employs TRBV9 and TRBJ1-4; 9 positions match TRBD1. V shed 4 bases, J shed 5 bases, and the junction held 15 bases outside the gene matches. CDR3 size: 18 residues. Germline V gene lookup returns CDR1 SGDLS and CDR2 YYNGEE. CDR3 residues: CASSPRGGDRAPNEKLFF. The CDR3 region has the DNA TGTGCCAGCAGCCCTAGAGGAGGGGACAGGGCTCCCAATGAAAAACTGTTTTTT.

The CDR3: CASSSPKFF. The CDR3 DNA reads as TGTGCCAGCAGCTCCCCCAAGTTCTTC. This chain connects TRBV11-2 to TRBJ2-1, with no clear D. The CDR3 sequence is 9 residues long. Germline V gives CDR1 SGHAT, CDR2 FQNNGV. V lost 4 bases and J lost 14, with 6 bases in between.

The chain links TRBV4-3 to TRBJ1-2, with 9 bases aligning to TRBD1. Germline CDR1 reads LGHNA; CDR2 reads YSLEER. The J segment lost 8 bases and the V segment lost 2 bases, leaving 0 bases of the junction unmatched. The CDR3 sequence is 12 residues long. The CDR3 DNA sequence: TGCGCCAGCAGCCAAACAGGGGGCGGCTACACCTTC. This sequence encodes CASSQTGGGYTF.

This clone was found once. CDR3 nucleotides: TGTGCCAGCAGCCCGGGAAGCAATCAGCCCCAGCATTTT. Translated: CASSPGSNQPQHF. V is TRBV7-2 and J is TRBJ1-5; D is uncertain. Trimming left V 5 bases short and J 1 base short, with 6 bases between. Germline-derived CDR1 and CDR2 are SGHTA and FQGNSA. The CDR3 consists of 13 residues.

This chain connects TRBV7-3 to TRBJ2-3; 15 positions agree with TRBD2. This CDR3 is built from 20 residues. Germline V gene data show CDR1 as SGHTA and CDR2 as FQGTGA. J was trimmed by 3 bases and V by 1 base; bases with no gene match: 11. Here the CDR3 DNA reads TGTGCCAGCAGCTTAATCCCCCCCGGGACTAGCGGGGGGCTAACAGATACGCAGTATTTT. Its translation: CASSLIPPGTSGGLTDTQYF.

In this sample, this clone turned up once. The rearrangement joins TRBV27 to TRBJ2-5; perhaps TRBD1 as D (6 bases). Trimming took 0 bases from V and 5 from J, leaving 25 bases between them. CDR3 length: 19 residues. Per the germline V gene, CDR1 is MNHEY and CDR2 is SMNVEV (reference sequence). In nucleotides, the CDR3 is TGTGCCAGCAGTTTATCCTCCCGTCCCGATGGACAGCAAGATGAGACCCAGTACTTC. Protein: CASSLSSRPDGQQDETQYF.

The chain couples TRBV27 to TRBJ1-1, with TRBD1 matching over 10 bases. The V gene end was trimmed by 4 bases and the J gene end by 9 bases; junction bases not matched to a gene: 8. The V gene's germline CDR1 is MNHEY and CDR2 SMNVEV (reference sequence). The CDR3 covers 14 residues. The CDR3 region has the DNA TGTGCCAGCAGTTCAACGCCGGGACAGGGGAAAGCTTTCTTT. Translation: CASSSTPGQGKAFF.

This chain uses TRBV9 with TRBJ1-2; 7 bases map to TRBD1. J gave up 7 bases and V 0 bases, and 6 bases lay outside the gene matches. Germline V gene lookup returns CDR1 SGDLS and CDR2 YYNGEE. The CDR3 consists of 14 residues. For the CDR3, the DNA is TGTGCCAGCAGCGTAGCGAGACAGGGTGCTGGCTACACCTTC. Translated, it gives CASSVARQGAGYTF.

The chain uses TRBV5-1 and TRBJ2-4; no reliable D call. CDR3 length: 13 residues. The germline V gene has CDR1 SGHRS and CDR2 YFSETQ. V lost 0 bases to trimming and J lost 4 bases, with 5 bases between them. The CDR3 sequence: CASSLAAKNIQYF. DNA for the CDR3: TGCGCCAGCAGCTTGGCCGCGAAAAACATTCAGTACTTC. The variable domain in full, with the rest retrieved from reference TRBV5-1 and TRBJ2-4, is KAGVTQTPRYLIKTRGQQVTLSCSPISGHRSVSWYQQTPGQGLQFLFEYFSETQRNKGNFPGRFSGRQFSNSRSEMNVSTLELGDSALYLCASSLAAKNIQYFGAGTRLSVL.

The chain has TRBV18 and TRBJ1-4; possible D gene TRBD1, 5 bases. Germline lookup yields CDR1 KGHSH and CDR2 LQKENI. Trimming shortened V by 3 bases and J by 2 bases, and 7 bases separated the two germline ends. The CDR3 consists of 14 residues. The CDR3 DNA follows: TGTGCCAGCTCACCCGGGGGTACTAATGAAAAACTGTTTTTT. As protein: CASSPGGTNEKLFF.